Here is one T cell receptor beta chain with its context. TCRdb used MiXCR to reprocess the 5' RACE reads, holding one entry per CDR3 protein. The sample comprises some 13,000 distinct CDR3 sequences, more than 10% of which are singletons, and roughly 53% rests with the top ten. The source of the sample is a study of T-cell memory formation after mild COVID-19. V shed 4 bases, J shed 3 bases, and the junction held 4 bases outside the gene matches. The CDR3 contains 15 residues. Germline V gene sequence: CDR1 SGHNT, CDR2 YYREEE (reference sequence). The genes are TRBV5-4 and TRBJ2-1; 10 bases line up with TRBD1. The sample taken for sequencing was PBMCs or a T cell subset sorted from them (not recorded which). This clonotype was sampled from an adult woman who had mild COVID-19 (a few samples of this study predate the infection). Cell type and time point are not known. The DNA of the CDR3 is TGTGCCAGCAGCCAGACAGGGGGCGGCTACAATGAGCAGTTCTTC. Its translation is CASSQTGGGYNEQFF.